This TCR beta chain was found in a study of blood T cells in healthy people across ages (dated by TCRdb to about 2015). As for the study more broadly: In model experiments, template switching captured about one uniquely barcoded TCR beta cDNA molecule for every two T cells. Age-related changes in TCR beta repertoire diversity were measured in the study by deep sequencing normalized with unique cDNA molecular identifiers. Donors were grouped into four age groups: young (average 16 years), middle-aged (around 39), aged (62) and long-lived (approximately 75). To avoid experimental bias, donors of different ages were spread randomly across the sequencing lanes. Using the same blood draw, the study looked at two additional independent replicas of 1 million unique cDNA reads for two donors, one aged 18 to 30 and the other aged 80 or older.

Regarding this clonotype: Which antigen it targets is not known. One base away there is no much larger clone; base qualities are not given.

Paper-wide results and their limitations: Observed TCR beta diversity per million T cells fell roughly linearly with age, and a significant reduction was already apparent by age around 36. Conclusive comparison of naive and antigen-experienced compartments was prevented by the profiling of bulk unsorted PBMCs. Estimates of total diversity based on one million sequenced T cells were considered lower bounds and underestimates. Because the CMV infection status of the donors was unknown, age-related changes in expanded clonotypes may potentially have been confounded. Compared with the aged group, the long-lived group had more naive CD4+ T cells, fewer expanded clones and increased TCR diversity, suggesting age selection. The percentage of naive T cells measured by flow cytometry correlated strongly with observed TCR beta diversity.

The CDR3 measures 14 amino acids from cysteine to phenylalanine. Only the CDR3 portion is preserved as DNA: 42 bases, with reading frame beginning at the first base. As encoded in the germline V gene (reference sequence), CDR1 is SEHNR while CDR2 is FQNEAQ. Trimming at the junction amounts to 5 bases on V and 5 bases on J, and the germline ends lie 15 bases apart. The roughly 37 donors, aged about 6 to 95 years, were systemically healthy Caucasian individuals from Russia. Around 10 milliliters of peripheral blood were collected from each donor into EDTA-treated Vacutainer tubes. Ficoll-Paque density-gradient centrifugation was used to isolate PBMCs, with at least 6 million per sample. Trizol reagent was used to extract total RNA from the PBMCs, yielding at least 5.5 micrograms per sample. For every donor, flow cytometry on a PBMC aliquot measured the percentage of naive CD45RAhigh/CD27high T cells.

The library was prepared using 5' RACE. A second 7 to 11 cycle PCR used a sample-barcoded 5' primer and a J-beta primer mix. Each TCR beta cDNA molecule received a unique molecular identifier from a template-switch 5' adaptor carrying 12 random nucleotides. Each sample yielded at least 3 million CDR3-containing paired-end reads. First-strand cDNA synthesis was performed from all RNA using the Mint cDNA synthesis kit, with priming by a TRBC-specific oligonucleotide. Following uracil-DNA glycosylase treatment, all cDNA underwent a first 18-cycle PCR with the universal primers M1SS and BC2_uni_R. The authors' pipeline ran thus. For normalization, 1 million high-quality reads, each with a distinct molecular identifier, were randomly selected from each sample. Reads with shared molecular identifiers were discarded instead of being binned into consensus sequences. MiTCR, set to a Q25 quality threshold and the strictest error-elimination algorithm, was used for CDR3 identification, clonotype clustering and error correction. A nonparametric unseen species model with Euler transformation was used to estimate lower-bound total TCR beta diversity. TCRdb reworked the public reads: Q25 trimming with fastp, MiXCR clone assembly, productive beta chains retained. Rows are combined by CDR3 protein, so each entry shows the most common genes and DNA. The V and J calls here are based on TCRdb, not the publication. The table for this sample lists some 1,800,000 distinct CDR3 sequences; about two fifths of them were counted only once. The ten most abundant clones make up approximately 22% of the sample.

Rearrangement joined TRBV7-9 to TRBJ1-2; the D gene remains uncertain. This TCR was recovered from a human donor in good health. Sequenced input: blood. The CDR3 amino acid sequence is: CASSRVKKGYGYTF. The DNA sequence follows: TGTGCCAGCAGCCGAGTAAAAAAGGGATATGGCTACACCTTC.